This T cell receptor (beta chain) derives from a study of patients and donors after allogeneic stem cell transplantation (TCRdb year 2020). Between the V and J ends, shortened by 1 base and 0 bases respectively, the junction contains 4 bases. The CDR3 contains 14 residues, cysteine and phenylalanine counted. Only CDR3 DNA remains: 42 bases, in frame from the first base. In the germline V gene, CDR1 corresponds to KGHSH and CDR2 to LQKENI. This clonotype showed up many times. Which antigen it targets is not known. Base qualities are not provided; no much larger clone lies one nucleotide away. Receptor amplification or capture employed RT-PCR. These reads were obtained on a NextSeq 550. TCRdb itself trimmed the public reads at Q25 with fastp, ran MiXCR and retained productive beta chains. Each CDR3 protein gets just one entry, which takes the most common genes and DNA from the rows behind it. The sample includes over 350,000 distinct CDR3 sequences, with approximately 16% observed a single time. The ten biggest clones cover less than 8.5% of the sample.

Sequencing input: blood, either unsorted or a sorted T cell fraction (not recorded which). This receptor was taken from a human donor who was either an allogeneic HSCT recipient or a stem cell or donor lymphocyte infusion donor (not recorded which). It is not recorded whose cells these are; they may come from a transplant donor. The rearrangement combines TRBV18 with TRBJ1-5, with the D segment identity uncertain. The DNA sequence follows: TGTGCCAGCTCACCACAGTATAGCAATCAGCCCCAGCATTTT. It codes for CASSPQYSNQPQHF.